This T cell receptor beta chain was captured by sequencing in a study of blood T cells in healthy people across ages. This CDR3 spans 11 amino acids. Deletions cut 5 bases from V and 9 bases from J, with 11 bases between. Germline lookup yields CDR1 MNHEY and CDR2 SVGEGT. Then a second PCR, running about 6 to 12 cycles, was carried out with a sample-barcoded 5' primer and a J-beta primer mix. Each CDR3 protein is one row after TCRdb ran MiXCR on the 5' RACE reads. The sample includes 450,000 to 700,000 distinct CDR3 sequences, about 26% of them seen just once. The chain couples TRBV6-2 or TRBV6-3 to TRBJ2-7, with D unresolved. The sequence came from a woman in her seventies in good health. The sample consisted of blood. CDR3 sequence reads: CASSRTEGQYF. Written as DNA, the CDR3 is TGTGCCAGCAGTCGAACGGAAGGGCAGTACTTC.